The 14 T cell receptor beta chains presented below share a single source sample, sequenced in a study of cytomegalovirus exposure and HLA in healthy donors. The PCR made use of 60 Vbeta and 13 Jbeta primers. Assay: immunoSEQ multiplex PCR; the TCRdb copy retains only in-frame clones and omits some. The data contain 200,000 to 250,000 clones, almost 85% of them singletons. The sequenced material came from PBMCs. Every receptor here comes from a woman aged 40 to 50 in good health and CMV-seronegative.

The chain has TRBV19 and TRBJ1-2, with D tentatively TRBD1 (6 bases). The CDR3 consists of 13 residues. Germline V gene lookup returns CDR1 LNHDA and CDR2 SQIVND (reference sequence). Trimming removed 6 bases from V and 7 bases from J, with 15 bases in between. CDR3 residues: CASRTTGSGGYTF. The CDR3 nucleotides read TGTGCCAGTAGGACCACAGGGTCGGGTGGCTACACCTTC.

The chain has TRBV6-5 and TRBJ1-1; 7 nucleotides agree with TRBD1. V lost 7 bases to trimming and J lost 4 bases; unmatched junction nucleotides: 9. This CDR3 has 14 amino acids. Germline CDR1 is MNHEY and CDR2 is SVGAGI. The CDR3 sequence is CASILQGSGTEAFF. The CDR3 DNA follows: TGTGCCAGCATCCTACAGGGGTCGGGCACTGAAGCTTTCTTT.

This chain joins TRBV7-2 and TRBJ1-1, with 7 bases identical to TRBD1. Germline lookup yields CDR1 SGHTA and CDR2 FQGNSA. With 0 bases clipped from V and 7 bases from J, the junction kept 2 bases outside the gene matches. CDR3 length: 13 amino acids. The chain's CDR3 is CASSLANRGEAFF. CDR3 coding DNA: TGTGCCAGCAGCTTAGCTAACAGGGGTGAAGCTTTCTTT.

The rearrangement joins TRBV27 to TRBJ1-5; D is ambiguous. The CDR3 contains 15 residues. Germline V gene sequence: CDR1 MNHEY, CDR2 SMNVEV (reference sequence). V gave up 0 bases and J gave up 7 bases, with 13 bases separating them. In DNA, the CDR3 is TGTGCCAGCAGTTTATCCGGATCTACGGGACAGCCCCAGCATTTT. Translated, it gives CASSLSGSTGQPQHF.

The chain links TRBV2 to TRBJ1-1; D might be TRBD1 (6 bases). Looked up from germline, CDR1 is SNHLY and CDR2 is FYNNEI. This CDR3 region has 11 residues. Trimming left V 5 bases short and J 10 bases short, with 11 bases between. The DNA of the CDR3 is TGTGCCAGCAGTCTACAGGGTGCAGCTTTCTTT. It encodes CASSLQGAAFF.

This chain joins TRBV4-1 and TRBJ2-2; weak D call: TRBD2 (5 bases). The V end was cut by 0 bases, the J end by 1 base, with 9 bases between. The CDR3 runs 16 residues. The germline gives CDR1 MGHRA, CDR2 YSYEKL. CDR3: CASSQDVGLNTGELFF. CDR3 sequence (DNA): TGCGCCAGCAGCCAAGATGTCGGACTGAACACCGGGGAGCTGTTTTTT.

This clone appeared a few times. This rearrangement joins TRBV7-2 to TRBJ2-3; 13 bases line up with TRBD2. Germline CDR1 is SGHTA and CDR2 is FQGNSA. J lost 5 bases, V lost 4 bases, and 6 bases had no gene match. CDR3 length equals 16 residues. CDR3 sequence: CASSSGTSGARDTQYF. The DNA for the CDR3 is TGTGCCAGCAGCTCGGGGACTAGCGGGGCCCGAGATACGCAGTATTTT.

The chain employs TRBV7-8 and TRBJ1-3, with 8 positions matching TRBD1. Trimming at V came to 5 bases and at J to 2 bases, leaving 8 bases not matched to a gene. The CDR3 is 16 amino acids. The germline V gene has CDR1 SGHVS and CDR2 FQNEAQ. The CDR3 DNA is TGTGCCAGCAGCGCGCAACCAGGGGGCCCTGGAAACACCATATATTTT. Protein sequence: CASSAQPGGPGNTIYF.

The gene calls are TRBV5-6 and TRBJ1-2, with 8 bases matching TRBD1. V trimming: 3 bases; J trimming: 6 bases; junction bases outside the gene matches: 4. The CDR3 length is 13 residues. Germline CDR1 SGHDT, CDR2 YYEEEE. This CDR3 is CASSSRTGNGYTF. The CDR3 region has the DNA TGTGCCAGCAGCTCTAGGACAGGGAATGGCTACACCTTC.

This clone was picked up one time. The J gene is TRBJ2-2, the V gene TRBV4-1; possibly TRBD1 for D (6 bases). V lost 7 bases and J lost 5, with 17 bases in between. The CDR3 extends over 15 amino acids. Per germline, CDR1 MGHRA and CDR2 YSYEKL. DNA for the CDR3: TGCGCCAGCACCCCCGCAGGGGCCGGGACCGGGGAGCTGTTTTTT. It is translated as CASTPAGAGTGELFF.

CDR3 DNA sequence: TGTGCCAGCAGCCCTCTAGCGGGGGGGAGGACCGGGGAGCTGTTTTTT. Its translation: CASSPLAGGRTGELFF. V is TRBV27 and J is TRBJ2-2; TRBD2 matches 12 bases. The CDR3 runs to 16 residues. J was trimmed by 5 bases and V by 6 bases; bases with no gene match: 7. CDR1 is MNHEY, CDR2 SMNVEV, per germline (reference sequence).

CDR3 in amino acids: CASSRSLTDRPIYGYTF. CDR3 DNA sequence: TGTGCCAGCAGCCGCTCCCTCACGGACAGGCCGATCTATGGCTACACCTTC. The chain has TRBV7-9 and TRBJ1-2; 7 bases fit TRBD1. The CDR3 has 17 amino acids. Germline V gene lookup returns CDR1 SEHNR and CDR2 FQNEAQ (reference sequence). With 5 bases clipped from V and 4 bases from J, the junction kept 16 bases outside the gene matches. Supplemented by reference TRBV7-9 and TRBJ1-2, the full variable domain reads DTGVSQNPRHKITKRGQNVTFRCDPISEHNRLYWYRQTLGQGPEFLTYFQNEAQLEKSRLLSDRFSAERPKGSFSTLEIQRTEQGDSAMYLCASSRSLTDRPIYGYTFGSGTRLTVV.

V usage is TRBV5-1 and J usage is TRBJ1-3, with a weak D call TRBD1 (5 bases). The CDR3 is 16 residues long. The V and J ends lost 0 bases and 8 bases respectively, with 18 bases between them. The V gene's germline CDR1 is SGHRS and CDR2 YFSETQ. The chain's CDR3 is CASSLGTGVQVDTIYF. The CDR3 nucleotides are TGCGCCAGCAGCTTGGGCACAGGTGTCCAAGTAGACACCATATATTTT.

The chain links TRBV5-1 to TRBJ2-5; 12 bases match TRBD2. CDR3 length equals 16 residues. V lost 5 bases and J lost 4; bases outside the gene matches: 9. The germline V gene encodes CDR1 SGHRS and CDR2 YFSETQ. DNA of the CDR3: TGCGCCAGCAGACCCCCTAGCGGGGGGGCCTCAGAGACCCAGTACTTC. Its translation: CASRPPSGGASETQYF.